This T cell receptor (beta chain) was profiled in a study of blood T cell repertoires in COVID-19. Study-level background: Samples of COVID-19 (acute and convalescent) were obtained from the United States, Italy and Spain. T cells, B-cell-depleted T cells, or PBMCs provided the cDNA or gDNA that served as material.

V gave up 5 bases and J gave up 0 bases; unmatched junction bases: 3. This CDR3 contains 14 residues. In germline, CDR1 is SGHVS, CDR2 FQNEAQ. In the original analysis: From reference gene primer amplification, estimates of nucleated cell counts were derived. Here immunoSEQ multiplex PCR was the method, and the copy in TCRdb shows in-frame clones only, minus some. V, J and clone size derive from that table, while D and trimming were established from the DNA sequence. The top ten clones hold approximately 1.3% of a sample with about 250,000 clones, just over 85% of them seen once. The sample comprised peripheral blood. This TCR was sampled from an elderly man with acute or convalescent COVID-19. The rearrangement uses TRBV7-8 and TRBJ2-7; 8 nucleotides match TRBD2. The CDR3 bases are TGTGCCAGCAGCCCGGGGGGGAGCTCCTACGAGCAGTACTTC. Amino acid sequence: CASSPGGSSYEQYF.